Listed below are T cell receptor beta chains from one sample, sequenced in a study of T cell clonotyping in hematopoietic cell transplantation. Profiling relied on immunoSEQ multiplex PCR, and the TCRdb table lists in-frame clones only, not all of them. The table lists 15,000 to 20,000 clones, around 86% of them singletons. This specimen consisted of peripheral blood mononuclear cells, obtained before stem cell transplant. The receptors originated from a man aged 50 to 59 with acute myeloid leukemia. Some clones in this sample may be carry-over from other donors' samples. Both conserved end residues are part of each CDR3. Fields, in order: J gene, clone size, V gene, CDR3 length, D gene, CDR3 DNA, CDR3 protein. The D gene is left open where the match is weak. Only some rows state a clone size, as once, few, many or a class for expanded clones.

J gene: TRBJ2-3; clone size: few; V gene: TRBV18; CDR3 length: 15; D gene: -; CDR3 DNA: TGTGCCAGCTCACCACAGGACTCAGGCACAGATACGCAGTATTTT; CDR3 protein: CASSPQDSGTDTQYF
J gene: TRBJ1-1; clone size: -; V gene: TRBV7-2; CDR3 length: 14; D gene: -; CDR3 DNA: TGTGCCAGCAGCTCAGGGGCCTTGAACACTGAAGCTTTCTTT; CDR3 protein: CASSSGALNTEAFF
J gene: TRBJ2-3; clone size: -; V gene: TRBV9; CDR3 length: 17; D gene: TRBD2; CDR3 DNA: TGTGCCAGCAGCGTACTAGCGGGGGAGCCAGCGGAGGGGACGCAGTATTTT; CDR3 protein: CASSVLAGEPAEGTQYF
J gene: TRBJ1-1; clone size: -; V gene: TRBV5-1; CDR3 length: 15; D gene: -; CDR3 DNA: TGCGCCAGCAGCCCCGGGACACGAGATGATACTGAAGCTTTCTTT; CDR3 protein: CASSPGTRDDTEAFF
J gene: TRBJ2-6; clone size: -; V gene: TRBV11-2; CDR3 length: 17; D gene: -; CDR3 DNA: TGTGCCAGCAGCCAATCGGACGGCAGTTCTGGGGCCAACGTCCTGACTTTC; CDR3 protein: CASSQSDGSSGANVLTF
J gene: TRBJ2-5; clone size: -; V gene: TRBV7-6; CDR3 length: 12; D gene: -; CDR3 DNA: TGTGCCAGCTCCCGTAGGAGAGAGACCCAGTACTTC; CDR3 protein: CASSRRRETQYF
J gene: TRBJ1-1; clone size: -; V gene: TRBV28; CDR3 length: 12; D gene: -; CDR3 DNA: TGTGCCAGCAGTCGACGCGCGGCTGAAGCTTTCTTT; CDR3 protein: CASSRRAAEAFF
J gene: TRBJ2-1; clone size: -; V gene: TRBV4-3; CDR3 length: 18; D gene: TRBD2; CDR3 DNA: TGCGCCAGCAGCCAAGATCCCCCGGGACTAGCGGGGTACAATGAGCAGTTCTTC; CDR3 protein: CASSQDPPGLAGYNEQFF
J gene: TRBJ2-3; clone size: -; V gene: TRBV7-8; CDR3 length: 17; D gene: -; CDR3 DNA: TGTGCCAGCAGCTTAACAAGACAGGCAGTTTTCACAGATACGCAGTATTTT; CDR3 protein: CASSLTRQAVFTDTQYF
J gene: TRBJ2-1; clone size: -; V gene: TRBV19; CDR3 length: 15; D gene: TRBD2; CDR3 DNA: TGTGCCAGTAGTATTCCAGCGGGGGCCCAGGGTGAGCAGTTCTTC; CDR3 protein: CASSIPAGAQGEQFF
J gene: TRBJ2-2; clone size: -; V gene: TRBV10-3; CDR3 length: 16; D gene: -; CDR3 DNA: TGTGCCATCAGTGCGACCGGGATAGTGAACACCGGGGAGCTGTTTTTT; CDR3 protein: CAISATGIVNTGELFF
J gene: TRBJ2-5; clone size: once; V gene: TRBV7-9; CDR3 length: 11; D gene: -; CDR3 DNA: TGTGCCAGCAGCCCCGGAGAGACCCAGTACTTC; CDR3 protein: CASSPGETQYF
J gene: TRBJ1-1; clone size: -; V gene: TRBV4-3; CDR3 length: 15; D gene: TRBD1; CDR3 DNA: TGCGCCAGCAGCCAAGACAGGGGGCCAAACACTGAAGCTTTCTTT; CDR3 protein: CASSQDRGPNTEAFF
J gene: TRBJ1-1; clone size: -; V gene: TRBV5-5; CDR3 length: 14; D gene: TRBD1; CDR3 DNA: TGTGCCAGCAGCACGGACAGGGTGCGCACTGAAGCTTTCTTT; CDR3 protein: CASSTDRVRTEAFF
J gene: TRBJ1-6; clone size: few; V gene: TRBV2; CDR3 length: 15; D gene: -; CDR3 DNA: TGTGCCAGCAGTGAGGGGGAGACCTATAATTCACCCCTCCACTTT; CDR3 protein: CASSEGETYNSPLHF
J gene: TRBJ1-5; clone size: -; V gene: TRBV4-3; CDR3 length: 15; D gene: -; CDR3 DNA: TGCGCCAGCAGCCAAGATCTCTCGGGAGATCAGCCCCAGCATTTT; CDR3 protein: CASSQDLSGDQPQHF